A single TCR beta chain is shown here with its context. The germline V gene encodes CDR1 SQVTM and CDR2 ANQGSEA. The V end was cut by 3 bases, the J end by 4 bases, with 12 bases between. CDR3 size: 13 residues. TCRdb fed the RT-PCR reads into MiXCR, producing one record per CDR3 protein. The profile shows about 74,000 distinct CDR3 sequences, 26% of them singletons. This entry is derived from a study of patients and donors after allogeneic stem cell transplantation. The sequenced material came from blood, either unsorted or a sorted T cell fraction (not recorded which). The clonotype comes from a human donor who was either an allogeneic HSCT recipient or a stem cell or donor lymphocyte infusion donor (not recorded which). It is not recorded whose cells these are; they may come from a transplant donor. V usage is TRBV29-1 and J usage is TRBJ1-2; D is unresolved. For the CDR3, the DNA is TGCAGCGTTGAGTCCAGGAAAACCTATGGCTACACCTTC. Encoded protein: CSVESRKTYGYTF.